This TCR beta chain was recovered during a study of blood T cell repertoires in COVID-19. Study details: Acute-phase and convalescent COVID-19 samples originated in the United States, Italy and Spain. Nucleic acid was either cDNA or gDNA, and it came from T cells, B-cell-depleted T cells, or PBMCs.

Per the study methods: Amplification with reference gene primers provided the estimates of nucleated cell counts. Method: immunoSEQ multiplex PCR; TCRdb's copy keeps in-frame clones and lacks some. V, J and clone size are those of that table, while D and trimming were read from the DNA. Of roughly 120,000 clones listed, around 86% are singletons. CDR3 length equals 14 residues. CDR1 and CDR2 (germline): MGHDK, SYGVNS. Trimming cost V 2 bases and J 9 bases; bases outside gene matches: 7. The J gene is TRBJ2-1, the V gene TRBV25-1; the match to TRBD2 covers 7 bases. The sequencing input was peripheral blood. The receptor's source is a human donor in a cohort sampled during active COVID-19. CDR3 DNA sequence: TGTGCCAGCAGTGAAACGACTAGCTGGGGTGAGCAGTTCTTC. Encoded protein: CASSETTSWGEQFF.